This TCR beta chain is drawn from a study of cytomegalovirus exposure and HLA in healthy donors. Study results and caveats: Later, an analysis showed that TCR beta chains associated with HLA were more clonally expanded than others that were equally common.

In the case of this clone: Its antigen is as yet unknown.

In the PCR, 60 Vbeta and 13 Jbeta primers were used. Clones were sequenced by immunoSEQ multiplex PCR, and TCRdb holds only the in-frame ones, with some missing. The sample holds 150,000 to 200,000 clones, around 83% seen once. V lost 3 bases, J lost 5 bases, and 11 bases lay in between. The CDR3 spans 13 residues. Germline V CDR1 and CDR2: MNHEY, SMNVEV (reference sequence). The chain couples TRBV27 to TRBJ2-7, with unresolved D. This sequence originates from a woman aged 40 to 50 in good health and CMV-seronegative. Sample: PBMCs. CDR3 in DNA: TGTGCCAGCAGTTTCGGCGTGGGCGACGAGCAGTACGTC. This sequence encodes CASSFGVGDEQYV.